These T cell receptor beta chains were read from a single sample in a study of blood T cell repertoires in COVID-19. Sequenced by immunoSEQ multiplex PCR; TCRdb stores in-frame clones only, minus some. The sample contains around 100,000 clones, about 85% of which appear only once. The sequenced material came from peripheral blood. These receptors all stem from a human donor in a cohort sampled during active COVID-19. Both conserved end residues are part of each CDR3. A D gene is named only where the DNA matches it firmly. Some rows have no size entry. The others give once, few or many, or a class for an expanded clone.

abundance,v_gene,j_gene,d_gene,CDR3aa,CDR3nt
once,TRBV5-8,TRBJ1-2,.,CASSFPRNILVDYGYTF,TGTGCCAGCAGCTTCCCTCGTAATATCTTAGTTGACTATGGCTACACCTTC
.,TRBV4-1,TRBJ1-4,.,CASSQVMSGQANEKLFF,TGCGCCAGCAGCCAAGTAATGTCCGGTCAGGCTAATGAAAAACTGTTTTTT
.,TRBV2,TRBJ2-1,.,CASVGGQSSEQFF,TGTGCCAGCGTTGGCGGACAGTCAAGTGAGCAGTTCTTC
.,TRBV2,TRBJ2-1,TRBD2,CASSELGGGYNEQFF,TGTGCCAGCAGTGAACTGGGCGGGGGCTACAATGAGCAGTTCTTC
.,TRBV10-3,TRBJ2-7,.,CASTGSLYEQYF,TGTGCCTCAACAGGATCTCTGTACGAGCAGTACTTC
.,TRBV9,TRBJ2-3,TRBD2,CASSATSGGGADTQYF,TGTGCCAGCAGCGCGACTAGCGGGGGCGGAGCAGATACGCAGTATTTT
.,TRBV7-2,TRBJ1-1,TRBD1,CASSAWTGVNTEAFF,TGTGCCAGCAGCGCGTGGACAGGGGTGAACACTGAAGCTTTCTTT
.,TRBV19,TRBJ2-4,TRBD1,CASRQGPQNIQYF,TGTGCCAGCCGACAGGGGCCCCAAAACATTCAGTACTTC
.,TRBV19,TRBJ1-2,TRBD1,CASSISGTGRASSYGYTF,TGTGCCAGTAGTATATCCGGGACAGGGCGCGCTTCGTCCTATGGCTACACCTTC
.,TRBV5-1,TRBJ2-1,TRBD2,CASSSLSGFSYNEQFF,TGCGCCAGCAGCTCGCTTAGCGGGTTCTCCTACAATGAGCAGTTCTTC
once,TRBV28,TRBJ2-1,.,CASSQTYNEQFF,TGTGCCAGCAGTCAGACCTACAATGAGCAGTTCTTC
once,TRBV10-3,TRBJ1-2,.,CAISEHGGDTNYGYTF,TGTGCCATCAGTGAACACGGAGGGGATACTAACTATGGCTACACCTTC
once,TRBV11-2,TRBJ1-6,TRBD1,CASSPDRVSYNSPLHF,TGTGCCAGCAGCCCAGACAGGGTTTCCTATAATTCACCCCTCCACTTT
.,TRBV7-3,TRBJ2-5,TRBD2,CASSLNPSGRAFGETQYF,TGTGCCAGCAGCTTGAATCCTAGCGGGAGGGCCTTTGGGGAGACCCAGTACTTC
.,TRBV4-2,TRBJ2-3,.,CASSPRTLPSTDTQYF,TGTGCCAGCAGCCCTCGGACTCTCCCTAGCACAGATACGCAGTATTTT
.,TRBV2,TRBJ2-2,TRBD1,CASSETGRTGELFF,TGTGCCAGCAGTGAGACAGGGCGAACCGGGGAGCTGTTTTTT
.,TRBV5-1,TRBJ1-2,.,CASSEGDYGYTF,TGCGCCAGCAGCGAGGGCGACTATGGCTACACCTTC
.,TRBV6-4,TRBJ1-5,TRBD1,CASRFRDRGSISNQPQHF,TGTGCCAGCAGATTCCGGGACAGGGGGTCTATTAGCAATCAGCCCCAGCATTTT
.,TRBV5-1,TRBJ2-2,.,CASSFNNANTGELFF,TGCGCCAGCAGCTTTAACAACGCGAACACCGGGGAGCTGTTTTTT
.,TRBV2,TRBJ2-1,TRBD2,CAGGLAGVNEQFF,TGTGCCGGCGGACTAGCGGGAGTTAACGAGCAGTTCTTC
.,TRBV15,TRBJ2-7,.,CATSTGLGAEQYF,TGTGCCACCAGCACAGGCTTGGGGGCCGAGCAGTACTTC
.,TRBV5-4,TRBJ1-3,.,CASSFDVQDTGNTIYF,TGTGCCAGCAGCTTCGATGTACAGGATACTGGAAACACCATATATTTT
.,TRBV28,TRBJ2-7,.,CASSLYLQGGEQYF,TGTGCCAGCAGTTTATATTTACAGGGAGGGGAGCAGTACTTC
.,TRBV20-1,TRBJ1-1,.,CSASPGQTNTEAFF,TGCAGTGCTAGTCCTGGGCAGACGAACACTGAAGCTTTCTTT
.,TRBV4-2,TRBJ2-3,TRBD2,CASSQGSGGASDTQYF,TGTGCCAGCAGCCAGGGGAGCGGGGGGGCCTCAGATACGCAGTATTTT
few,TRBV7-3,TRBJ2-2,.,CASSPQGLFTGELFF,TGTGCCAGCAGCCCCCAGGGGCTTTTCACCGGGGAGCTGTTTTTT
.,TRBV5-4,TRBJ2-5,.,CASSLFGGTKETQYF,TGTGCCAGCAGCTTGTTCGGGGGGACAAAAGAGACCCAGTACTTC
.,TRBV7-3,TRBJ2-5,.,CASSLSSAEETQYF,TGTGCCAGCAGCTTATCTAGCGCCGAAGAGACCCAGTACTTC
.,TRBV28,TRBJ2-6,.,CASSLPPGVGANVLTF,TGTGCCAGCAGCCTCCCCCCAGGTGTAGGGGCCAACGTCCTGACTTTC
many,TRBV30,TRBJ1-1,TRBD1,CACQGAVTEAFF,TGTGCCTGCCAGGGGGCGGTCACTGAAGCTTTCTTT
medium-sized,TRBV30,TRBJ1-4,TRBD1,CAWRTPDRGREKLFF,TGTGCCTGGAGGACCCCGGACAGGGGGCGGGAAAAACTGTTTTTT
.,TRBV20-1,TRBJ2-1,.,CSATQYNEQFF,TGCAGTGCTACCCAGTACAATGAGCAGTTCTTC
.,TRBV12-3/TRBV12-4,TRBJ1-1,.,CASSLARNTEAFF,TGTGCCAGCAGTTTAGCGAGGAACACTGAAGCTTTCTTT
.,TRBV5-3,TRBJ2-6,TRBD1,CARSSTVPGQARSGANVLTF,TGTGCCAGAAGCTCTACTGTCCCGGGACAGGCCCGCTCTGGGGCCAACGTCCTGACTTTC
.,TRBV15,TRBJ1-4,TRBD1,CATSRDRTGVGTNEKLFF,TGTGCCACCAGCAGAGATAGGACAGGGGTAGGCACTAATGAAAAACTGTTTTTT
.,TRBV4-3,TRBJ2-3,TRBD2,CASSRVSGGVTDTQYF,TGCGCCAGCAGCCGGGTTAGCGGGGGGGTCACAGATACGCAGTATTTT
.,TRBV3-1/TRBV3-2,TRBJ2-2,TRBD2,CASSQVVTSGATGELFF,TGTGCCAGCAGCCAAGTCGTCACTAGCGGGGCCACCGGGGAGCTGTTTTTT
.,TRBV18,TRBJ2-5,.,CASLPRLEETQYF,TGTGCCAGCCTACCCCGACTAGAAGAGACCCAGTACTTC
.,TRBV5-1,TRBJ1-2,.,CASSLAAPLGLSREYGYTF,TGCGCCAGCAGCTTGGCCGCCCCGTTGGGTTTAAGCAGGGAATATGGCTACACCTTC
.,TRBV19,TRBJ1-2,.,CASSYNRASSYGYTF,TGTGCCAGTAGTTATAACAGGGCTTCGAGCTATGGCTACACCTTC
.,TRBV3-1/TRBV3-2,TRBJ2-1,.,CASSQGLFSSYNEQFF,TGTGCCAGCAGCCAAGGACTATTCAGCTCCTACAATGAGCAGTTCTTC
.,TRBV18,TRBJ1-2,TRBD1,CASSPGQGGDYGYTF,TGTGCCAGCTCACCGGGACAGGGAGGGGACTATGGCTACACCTTC
.,TRBV10-3,TRBJ2-1,.,CAIRSSQGILGNEQFF,TGTGCCATCAGGAGCTCACAGGGTATTCTCGGTAATGAGCAGTTCTTC
.,TRBV19,TRBJ1-1,.,CASRLGAMNTEAFF,TGTGCCAGTAGGTTGGGAGCAATGAACACTGAAGCTTTCTTT